This T cell receptor (beta chain) originates from a study of blood T cell repertoires in COVID-19. Study at large: Italy, Spain and the United States were the sources of the convalescent and acute COVID-19 samples. In each case, the material was cDNA or gDNA derived from T cells, B-cell-depleted T cells, or PBMCs.

The CDR3 length is 12 residues. Germline CDR1 and CDR2: SEHNR and FQNEAQ (reference sequence). Deletions cut 5 bases from V and 9 bases from J, with 12 bases between. In the original analysis: From reference gene primer amplification, estimates of nucleated cell counts were derived. Libraries were prepared by immunoSEQ multiplex PCR; TCRdb keeps only in-frame clonotypes and omits some of them. Clone size and the V and J calls come from that table; the DNA yielded D and trimming. The data contain some 96,000 clones, roughly 90% of them singletons. This receptor was identified in a man aged 80 or over with acute or convalescent COVID-19. Input material: peripheral blood. The rearrangement joins TRBV7-9 to TRBJ2-3; D not certain. This chain's CDR3 is CASSPSPGTQYF. The CDR3 DNA reads as TGTGCCAGCAGCCCCTCTCCAGGAACGCAGTATTTT.